The rows below give T cell receptor beta chains drawn from one sample of a study of shared clonotypes between healthy human individuals. TCRdb keeps only in-frame clones here, not all; method: immunoSEQ multiplex PCR. The repertoire holds roughly 1,800,000 clones, less than 95% seen once, with approximately 1.2% in the top ten. The specimen was naive CD8+ T cells sorted from blood. The receptors shown here come from a man aged 18 to 29 in good health. Both conserved end residues are part of each CDR3. The order of the fields is V gene, J gene, clone size, D gene, CDR3 protein, CDR3 DNA. The D gene is left open where the match is weak. Rows give clone size only sometimes, using once, few, many, or a class for an expanded clone.

V: TRBV30; J: TRBJ1-5; size: NA; D: NA; CDR3: CAWSVGQGDQPQHF; DNA: TGTGCCTGGAGTGTAGGGCAGGGTGATCAGCCCCAGCATTTT
V: TRBV5-6; J: TRBJ1-4; size: NA; D: NA; CDR3: CASSFGTGNEKLFF; DNA: TGTGCCAGCAGCTTTGGGACTGGCAATGAAAAACTGTTTTTT
V: TRBV6-5; J: TRBJ1-2; size: NA; D: NA; CDR3: CASSYGPQGGYGYTF; DNA: TGTGCCAGCAGTTACGGTCCACAGGGCGGCTATGGCTACACCTTC
V: TRBV4-1; J: TRBJ1-1; size: few; D: TRBD1; CDR3: CASSLGQGANTEAFF; DNA: TGCGCCAGCAGCCTGGGACAGGGGGCAAACACTGAAGCTTTCTTT
V: TRBV28; J: TRBJ1-2; size: NA; D: NA; CDR3: CASSLDRVTNYGYTF; DNA: TGTGCCAGCAGTTTAGATAGGGTAACTAACTATGGCTACACCTTC
V: TRBV29-1; J: TRBJ2-4; size: NA; D: NA; CDR3: CSVEVEEGPFEEDIQYF; DNA: TGCAGCGTTGAAGTAGAGGAGGGCCCCTTTGAAGAAGACATTCAGTACTTC
V: TRBV5-4; J: TRBJ1-2; size: once; D: NA; CDR3: CASSFTEDYGYTF; DNA: TGTGCCAGCAGCTTCACTGAGGACTATGGCTACACCTTC
V: TRBV4-2; J: TRBJ2-7; size: NA; D: NA; CDR3: CASSQETVPYEQYF; DNA: TGTGCCAGCAGCCAAGAAACAGTCCCCTACGAGCAGTACTTC
V: TRBV27; J: TRBJ2-3; size: NA; D: NA; CDR3: CASSPAIPNPTDTQYF; DNA: TGTGCCAGCAGCCCAGCCATTCCGAATCCCACAGATACGCAGTATTTT
V: TRBV15; J: TRBJ2-3; size: once; D: TRBD1; CDR3: CATSSRTGASDTQYF; DNA: TGTGCCACCAGCAGTCGGACAGGGGCTTCAGATACGCAGTATTTT
V: TRBV5-4; J: TRBJ1-6; size: NA; D: TRBD1; CDR3: CASSWEGQGDSPLHF; DNA: TGTGCCAGCAGCTGGGAGGGACAGGGCGATTCACCCCTCCACTTT
V: TRBV5-4; J: TRBJ2-7; size: NA; D: NA; CDR3: CASSWKGFASYEQYF; DNA: TGTGCCAGCAGCTGGAAAGGTTTCGCCTCCTACGAGCAGTACTTC
V: TRBV30; J: TRBJ2-1; size: NA; D: NA; CDR3: CAWRTDSSSYNEQFF; DNA: TGTGCCTGGAGGACCGACTCAAGCTCCTACAATGAGCAGTTCTTC
V: TRBV10-3; J: TRBJ2-5; size: NA; D: TRBD2; CDR3: CAISESGEGETQYF; DNA: TGTGCCATCAGTGAGTCTGGGGAGGGAGAGACCCAGTACTTC
V: TRBV5-6; J: TRBJ1-1; size: NA; D: NA; CDR3: CASRFGATEAFF; DNA: TGTGCCAGCCGGTTCGGTGCCACTGAAGCTTTCTTT
V: TRBV4-3; J: TRBJ2-1; size: NA; D: TRBD2; CDR3: CASSQGGFWNEQFF; DNA: TGCGCCAGCAGCCAGGGAGGGTTTTGGAATGAGCAGTTCTTC
V: TRBV4-1; J: TRBJ2-7; size: NA; D: TRBD2; CDR3: CASSLFGLAGGNEQYF; DNA: TGCGCCAGCAGCCTCTTCGGACTAGCGGGAGGTAACGAGCAGTACTTC
V: TRBV27; J: TRBJ1-2; size: NA; D: NA; CDR3: CASSLQGSHYGYTF; DNA: TGTGCCAGCAGTTTGCAGGGGTCTCACTATGGCTACACCTTC
V: TRBV6-5; J: TRBJ2-1; size: NA; D: TRBD2; CDR3: CASRLGLAVEQFF; DNA: TGTGCCAGCAGACTGGGACTAGCGGTCGAGCAGTTCTTC
V: TRBV4-1; J: TRBJ2-7; size: NA; D: NA; CDR3: CASSRRNEQYF; DNA: TGCGCCAGCAGCCGGAGGAACGAGCAGTACTTC
V: TRBV7-6; J: TRBJ2-7; size: NA; D: NA; CDR3: CASSLEGEEGEQYF; DNA: TGTGCCAGCAGCTTAGAGGGGGAGGAGGGGGAGCAGTACTTC
V: TRBV5-1; J: TRBJ1-1; size: NA; D: NA; CDR3: CASSLGYGDTEAFF; DNA: TGCGCCAGCAGCTTGGGTTACGGAGACACTGAAGCTTTCTTT
V: TRBV6-5; J: TRBJ2-3; size: NA; D: TRBD2; CDR3: CASSYGAGEGPDTQYF; DNA: TGTGCCAGCAGTTACGGAGCGGGAGAGGGCCCAGATACGCAGTATTTT
V: TRBV27; J: TRBJ2-3; size: NA; D: NA; CDR3: CASSAGTDDRDTQYF; DNA: TGTGCCAGCAGTGCTGGGACGGACGATCGAGATACGCAGTATTTT
V: TRBV5-1; J: TRBJ2-7; size: NA; D: TRBD1; CDR3: CASSLAQGLSYEQYF; DNA: TGCGCCAGCAGCTTGGCACAGGGGTTGTCCTACGAGCAGTACTTC
V: TRBV29-1; J: TRBJ1-1; size: once; D: NA; CDR3: CSVYPGGAEAFF; DNA: TGCAGCGTCTACCCCGGGGGGGCTGAAGCTTTCTTT
V: TRBV27; J: TRBJ1-3; size: few; D: NA; CDR3: CASSFVPISGNTIYF; DNA: TGTGCCAGCAGTTTCGTACCGATCTCTGGAAACACCATATATTTT
V: TRBV4-1; J: TRBJ2-3; size: NA; D: NA; CDR3: CASSPVLTQTDTQYF; DNA: TGCGCCAGCAGTCCCGTACTTACCCAAACAGATACGCAGTATTTT
V: TRBV7-9; J: TRBJ2-1; size: NA; D: TRBD2; CDR3: CASSLKIAGADEQFF; DNA: TGTGCCAGCAGCTTGAAGATAGCGGGGGCCGATGAGCAGTTCTTC
V: TRBV10-3; J: TRBJ1-1; size: NA; D: NA; CDR3: CAISPVGGPEAFF; DNA: TGTGCCATCAGCCCGGTGGGAGGGCCAGAAGCTTTCTTT
V: TRBV7-7; J: TRBJ2-3; size: NA; D: NA; CDR3: CASSLEKEHTQYF; DNA: TGTGCTAGCAGCTTAGAGAAGGAGCATACGCAGTATTTT
V: TRBV7-2; J: TRBJ1-1; size: NA; D: NA; CDR3: CASSSGQSSAEAFF; DNA: TGTGCCAGCAGCTCAGGACAGTCTTCCGCTGAAGCTTTCTTT
V: TRBV30; J: TRBJ1-2; size: NA; D: NA; CDR3: CAWSVSPSGPRAAYGYTF; DNA: TGTGCCTGGAGTGTAAGCCCATCCGGGCCCAGGGCTGCCTATGGCTACACCTTC
V: TRBV30; J: TRBJ1-3; size: NA; D: NA; CDR3: CAWSTGASGNTIYF; DNA: TGTGCCTGGAGTACAGGAGCCTCTGGAAACACCATATATTTT
V: TRBV5-1; J: TRBJ1-2; size: NA; D: TRBD1; CDR3: CASSWGQGEYGYTF; DNA: TGCGCCAGCAGCTGGGGACAGGGAGAATATGGCTACACCTTC
V: TRBV5-4; J: TRBJ1-2; size: NA; D: NA; CDR3: CASSLVGGEGYTF; DNA: TGTGCCAGCAGCTTGGTCGGGGGAGAGGGCTACACCTTC
V: TRBV6-5; J: TRBJ1-1; size: NA; D: NA; CDR3: CASSYSGTLEAFF; DNA: TGTGCCAGCAGTTACTCTGGGACCCTTGAAGCTTTCTTT
V: TRBV29-1; J: TRBJ1-2; size: NA; D: NA; CDR3: CSVVSSNYGYTF; DNA: TGCAGCGTTGTCAGCTCTAACTATGGCTACACCTTC
V: TRBV9; J: TRBJ2-2; size: NA; D: NA; CDR3: CASSFRLADANTGELFF; DNA: TGTGCCAGCAGTTTCCGGCTCGCAGACGCGAACACCGGGGAGCTGTTTTTT
V: TRBV5-1; J: TRBJ2-1; size: NA; D: NA; CDR3: CASSFDRDTYNEQFF; DNA: TGCGCCAGCAGCTTTGACCGGGACACATACAATGAGCAGTTCTTC
V: TRBV6-6; J: TRBJ2-5; size: once; D: NA; CDR3: CASSYMGAQYF; DNA: TGTGCCAGCAGTTACATGGGGGCCCAGTACTTC